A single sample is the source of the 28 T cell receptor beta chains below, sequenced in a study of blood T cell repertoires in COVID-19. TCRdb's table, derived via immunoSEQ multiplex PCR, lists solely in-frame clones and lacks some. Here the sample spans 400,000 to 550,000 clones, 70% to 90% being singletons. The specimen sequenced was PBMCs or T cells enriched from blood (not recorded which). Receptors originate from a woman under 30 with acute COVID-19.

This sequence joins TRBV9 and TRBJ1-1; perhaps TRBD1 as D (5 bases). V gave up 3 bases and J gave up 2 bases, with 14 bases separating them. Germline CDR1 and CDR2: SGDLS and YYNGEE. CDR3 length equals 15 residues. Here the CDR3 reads CASSGEGHYNTEAFF. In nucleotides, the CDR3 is TGTGCCAGCAGCGGAGAAGGACATTATAACACTGAAGCTTTCTTT.

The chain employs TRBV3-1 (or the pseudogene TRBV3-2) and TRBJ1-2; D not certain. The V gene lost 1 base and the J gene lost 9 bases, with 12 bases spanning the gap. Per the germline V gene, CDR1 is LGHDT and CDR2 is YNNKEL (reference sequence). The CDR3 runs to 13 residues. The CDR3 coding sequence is TGTGCCAGCAGCCAAGTTATATTGGCAAGCTACACCTTC. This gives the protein CASSQVILASYTF.

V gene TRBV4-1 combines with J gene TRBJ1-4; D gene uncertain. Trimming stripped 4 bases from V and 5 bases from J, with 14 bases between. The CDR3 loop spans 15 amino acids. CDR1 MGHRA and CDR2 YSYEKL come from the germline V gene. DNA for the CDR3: TGCGCCAGCAGCCGTTCGTCGAGTGAAAATGAAAAACTGTTTTTT. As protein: CASSRSSSENEKLFF.

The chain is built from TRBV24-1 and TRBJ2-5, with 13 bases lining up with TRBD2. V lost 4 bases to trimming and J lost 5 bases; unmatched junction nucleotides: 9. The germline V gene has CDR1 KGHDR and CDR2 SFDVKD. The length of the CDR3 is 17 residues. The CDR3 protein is CATSEPGLAGALETQYF. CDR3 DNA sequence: TGTGCCACCAGTGAACCCGGACTAGCGGGAGCGTTGGAGACCCAGTACTTC.

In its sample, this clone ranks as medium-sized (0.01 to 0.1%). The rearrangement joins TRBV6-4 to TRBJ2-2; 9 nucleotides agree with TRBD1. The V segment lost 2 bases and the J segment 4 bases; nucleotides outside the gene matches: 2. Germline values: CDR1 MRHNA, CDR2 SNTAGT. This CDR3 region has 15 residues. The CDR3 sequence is CASSDKTGGTGELFF. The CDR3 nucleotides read TGTGCCAGCAGTGACAAGACAGGGGGCACCGGGGAGCTGTTTTTT.

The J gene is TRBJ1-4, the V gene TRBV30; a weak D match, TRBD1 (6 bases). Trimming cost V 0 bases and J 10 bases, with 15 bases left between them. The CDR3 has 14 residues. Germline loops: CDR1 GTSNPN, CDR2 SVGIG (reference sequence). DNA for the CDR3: TGTGCCTGGAGTGTAGCAACAGGGCAGGCAAAACTGTTTTTT. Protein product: CAWSVATGQAKLFF.

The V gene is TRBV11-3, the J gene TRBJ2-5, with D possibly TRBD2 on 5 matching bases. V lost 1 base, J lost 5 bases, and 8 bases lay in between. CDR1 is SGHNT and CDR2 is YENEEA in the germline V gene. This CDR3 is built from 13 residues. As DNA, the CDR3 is TGTGCCAGCAGCTTAGGGGAGAGGGAGACCCAGTACTTC. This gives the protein CASSLGERETQYF.

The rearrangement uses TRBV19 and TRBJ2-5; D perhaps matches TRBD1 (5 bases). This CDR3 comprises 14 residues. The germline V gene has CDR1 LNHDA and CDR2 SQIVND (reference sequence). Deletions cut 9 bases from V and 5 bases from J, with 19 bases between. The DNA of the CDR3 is TGTGCCAGCTCAGACAGATTTCTTCGGGAGACCCAGTACTTC. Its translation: CASSDRFLRETQYF.

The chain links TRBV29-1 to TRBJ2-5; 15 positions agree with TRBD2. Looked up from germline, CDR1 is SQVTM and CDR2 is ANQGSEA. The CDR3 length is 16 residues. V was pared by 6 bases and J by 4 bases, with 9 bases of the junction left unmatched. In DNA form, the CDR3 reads TGCAGCGTCGCGGGACTAGCGGGAGGAATTGTAGAGACCCAGTACTTC. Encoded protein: CSVAGLAGGIVETQYF.

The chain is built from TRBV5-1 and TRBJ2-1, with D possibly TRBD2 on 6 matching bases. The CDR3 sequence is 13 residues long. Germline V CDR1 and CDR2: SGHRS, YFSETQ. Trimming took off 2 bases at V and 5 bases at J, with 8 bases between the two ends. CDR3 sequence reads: CASSLSGDNEQFF. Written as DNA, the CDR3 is TGCGCCAGCAGCTTATCGGGGGACAATGAGCAGTTCTTC.

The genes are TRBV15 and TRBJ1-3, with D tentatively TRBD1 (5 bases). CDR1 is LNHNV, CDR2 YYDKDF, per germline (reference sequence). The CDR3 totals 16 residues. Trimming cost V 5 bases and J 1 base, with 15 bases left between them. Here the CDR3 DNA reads TGTGCCACCAGCTTTCAACAGGTGGAATCTGGAAACACCATATATTTT. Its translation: CATSFQQVESGNTIYF.

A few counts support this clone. CDR3 nucleotide sequence: TGTGCCAGCGGGCCTCACAATGAGCAGTTCTTC. Protein product: CASGPHNEQFF. The rearrangement joins TRBV27 to TRBJ2-1, with D unresolved. From germline, CDR1 is MNHEY and CDR2 SMNVEV (reference sequence). The CDR3 spans 11 residues. V was trimmed by 8 bases and J by 5 bases, leaving 7 bases between them.

CDR3 nucleotides: TGTGCCAGTAGTCACAGGGATTACACTGAAGCTTTCTTT. It yields the protein CASSHRDYTEAFF. The chain joins TRBV19 to TRBJ1-1, with a tentative D call TRBD1 (6 bases). CDR1 and CDR2 (germline): LNHDA, SQIVND (reference sequence). With 5 bases removed from V and 3 bases from J, the gap between germline ends came to 10 bases. The CDR3 is 13 amino acids.

This CDR3 reads CAIRLAKLVSEQYF. DNA of the CDR3: TGTGCCATCAGACTAGCGAAGCTCGTCTCCGAGCAGTACTTC. The J gene is TRBJ2-7, the V gene TRBV10-3, with 7 bases matching TRBD2. CDR1 is ENHRY and CDR2 is SYGVKD in the germline V gene. The CDR3 is made up of 14 amino acids. After removal of 6 bases from V and 6 bases from J, the junction contained 11 bases not matched to a gene.

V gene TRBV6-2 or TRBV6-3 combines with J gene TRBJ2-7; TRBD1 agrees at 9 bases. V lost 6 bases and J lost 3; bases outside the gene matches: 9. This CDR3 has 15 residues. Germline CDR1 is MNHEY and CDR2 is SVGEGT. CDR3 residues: CASSLRTGEYYEQYF. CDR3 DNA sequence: TGTGCCAGCAGCCTACGGACAGGGGAATACTACGAGCAGTACTTC.

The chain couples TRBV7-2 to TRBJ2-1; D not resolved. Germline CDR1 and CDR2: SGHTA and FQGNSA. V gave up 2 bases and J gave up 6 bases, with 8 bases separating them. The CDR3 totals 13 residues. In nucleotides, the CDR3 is TGTGCCAGCAGCTTATACGTCGGCAATGAGCAGTTCTTC. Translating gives CASSLYVGNEQFF. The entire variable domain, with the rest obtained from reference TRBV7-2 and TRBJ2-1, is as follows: GAGVSQSPSNKVTEKGKDVELRCDPISGHTALYWYRQSLGQGLEFLIYFQGNSAPDKSGLPSDRFSAERTGGSVSTLTIQRTQQEDSAVYLCASSLYVGNEQFFGPGTRLTVL.

The CDR3 is CASSVEGQGISEQFF. Written as DNA, the CDR3 is TGTGCCAGCAGCGTAGAGGGACAGGGAATTAGTGAGCAGTTCTTC. The rearrangement uses TRBV9 and TRBJ2-1, with 9 bases identical to TRBD1. The CDR3 has 15 amino acids. Germline V gene lookup returns CDR1 SGDLS and CDR2 YYNGEE. V lost 0 bases and J lost 9; bases outside the gene matches: 7.

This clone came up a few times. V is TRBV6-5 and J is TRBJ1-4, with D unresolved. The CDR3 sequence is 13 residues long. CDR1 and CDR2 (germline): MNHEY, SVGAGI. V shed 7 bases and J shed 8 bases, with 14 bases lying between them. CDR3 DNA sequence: TGTGCCAGCATTCTGGACCGGAGGGAAAAACTGTTTTTT. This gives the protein CASILDRREKLFF.

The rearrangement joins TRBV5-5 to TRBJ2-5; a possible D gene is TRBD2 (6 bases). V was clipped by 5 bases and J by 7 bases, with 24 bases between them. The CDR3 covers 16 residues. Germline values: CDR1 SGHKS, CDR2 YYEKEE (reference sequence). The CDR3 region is CASSHVAGPALGTQYF. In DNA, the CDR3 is TGTGCCAGCAGTCATGTGGCGGGACCAGCCTTGGGGACCCAGTACTTC.

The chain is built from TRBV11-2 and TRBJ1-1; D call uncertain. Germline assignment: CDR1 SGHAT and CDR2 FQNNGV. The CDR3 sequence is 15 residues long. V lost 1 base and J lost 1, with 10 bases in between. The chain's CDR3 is CASSLVGPKNTEAFF. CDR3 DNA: TGTGCCAGCAGCTTAGTTGGGCCAAAGAACACTGAAGCTTTCTTT.

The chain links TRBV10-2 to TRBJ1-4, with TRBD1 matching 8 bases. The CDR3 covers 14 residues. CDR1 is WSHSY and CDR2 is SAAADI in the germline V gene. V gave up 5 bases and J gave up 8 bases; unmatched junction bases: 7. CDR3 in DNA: TGCGCCAGCAGTTTCCTGGGACAGGACGAAAAACTGTTTTTT. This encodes CASSFLGQDEKLFF.

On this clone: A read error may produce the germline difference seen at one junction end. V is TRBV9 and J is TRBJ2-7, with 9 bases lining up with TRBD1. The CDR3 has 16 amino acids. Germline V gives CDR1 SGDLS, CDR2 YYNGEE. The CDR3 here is CASSLSPGQGSHEQYF. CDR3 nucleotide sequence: TGTGCCAGCAGCTTATCGCCGGGACAGGGCTCCCACGAGCAGTACTTC.

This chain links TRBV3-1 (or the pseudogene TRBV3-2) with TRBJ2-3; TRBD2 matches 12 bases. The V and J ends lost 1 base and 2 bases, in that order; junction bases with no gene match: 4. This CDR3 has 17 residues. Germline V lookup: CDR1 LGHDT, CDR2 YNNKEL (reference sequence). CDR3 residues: CASSQGGLAGHTDTQYF. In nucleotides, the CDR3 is TGTGCCAGCAGCCAAGGGGGACTAGCGGGTCACACAGATACGCAGTATTTT.

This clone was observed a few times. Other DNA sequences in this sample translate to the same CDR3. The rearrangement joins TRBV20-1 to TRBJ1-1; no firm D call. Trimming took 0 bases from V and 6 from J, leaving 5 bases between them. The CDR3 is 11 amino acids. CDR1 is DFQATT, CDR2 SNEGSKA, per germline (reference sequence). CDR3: CSARDSPEAFF. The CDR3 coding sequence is TGCAGTGCTAGAGATAGCCCTGAAGCTTTCTTT.

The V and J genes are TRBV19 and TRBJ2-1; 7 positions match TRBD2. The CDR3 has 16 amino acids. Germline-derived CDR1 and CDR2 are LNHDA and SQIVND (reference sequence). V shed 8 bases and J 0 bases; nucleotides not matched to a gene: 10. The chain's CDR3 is CASLTSAYSSYNEQFF. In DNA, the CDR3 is TGTGCCAGTTTAACTAGCGCCTACAGCTCCTACAATGAGCAGTTCTTC.

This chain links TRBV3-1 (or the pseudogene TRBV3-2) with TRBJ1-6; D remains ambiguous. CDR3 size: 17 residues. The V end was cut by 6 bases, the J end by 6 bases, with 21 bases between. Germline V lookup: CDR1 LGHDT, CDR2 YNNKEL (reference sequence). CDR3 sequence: CASSQSAERKINSPLHF. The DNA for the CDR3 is TGTGCCAGCAGTCAATCTGCGGAGCGCAAGATTAATTCACCCCTCCACTTT.

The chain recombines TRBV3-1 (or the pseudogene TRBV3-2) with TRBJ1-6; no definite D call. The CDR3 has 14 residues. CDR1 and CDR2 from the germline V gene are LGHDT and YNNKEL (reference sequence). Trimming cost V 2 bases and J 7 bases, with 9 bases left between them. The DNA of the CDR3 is TGTGCCAGCAGCCAACGAGACAACAATTCACCCCTCCACTTT. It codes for CASSQRDNNSPLHF.

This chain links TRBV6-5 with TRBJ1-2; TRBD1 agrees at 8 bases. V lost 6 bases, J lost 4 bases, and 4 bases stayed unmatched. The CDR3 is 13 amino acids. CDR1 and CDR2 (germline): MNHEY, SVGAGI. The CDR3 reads CASRDRGGYGYTF. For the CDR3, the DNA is TGTGCCAGCAGAGACAGGGGTGGCTATGGCTACACCTTC.